Each of the 29 T cell receptor beta chains below was sequenced from the same sample in a study of response to subunit inactivated influenza vaccine. TCRdb re-analysed the RT-PCR reads in MiXCR, keeping a single row per CDR3 protein. The sample has roughly 160,000 distinct CDR3 sequences; about 10% are singletons. Material: CD8+ T cells sorted from PBMCs, obtained roughly 24 months after vaccination. These TCRs come from a man aged 50 to 69 who received an inactivated influenza vaccine.

This clonotype has more than one count but fewer than ten. V gene TRBV6-6 combines with J gene TRBJ2-1; D is ambiguous. The CDR3 is 12 amino acids. Germline CDR1 and CDR2: MNHNY and SVGAGI (reference sequence). V gave up 5 bases and J gave up 5 bases, with 7 bases separating them. CDR3 sequence: CASSDRDNEQFF. CDR3 DNA sequence: TGTGCCAGCAGTGACCGGGACAATGAGCAGTTCTTC.

V usage is TRBV27 and J usage is TRBJ2-1, with D hard to call. This CDR3 region has 15 residues. CDR1 MNHEY and CDR2 SMNVEV come from the germline V gene (reference sequence). V lost 5 bases to trimming and J lost 0 bases, with 11 bases between them. The CDR3 region is CASSPPGFSYNEQFF. In DNA, the CDR3 is TGTGCCAGCAGTCCCCCAGGTTTCTCCTACAATGAGCAGTTCTTC.

CDR3 protein: CASSLQEQLLTQYF. The DNA of the CDR3 is TGTGCCAGCAGTTTACAGGAACAGCTTTTGACCCAGTACTTC. The chain joins TRBV28 to TRBJ2-5; D is undetermined. Germline loops: CDR1 MDHEN, CDR2 SYDVKM. The CDR3 contains 14 residues. Trimming stripped 2 bases from V and 7 bases from J, with 14 bases between.

This clonotype was seen ten or more times. This chain connects TRBV4-2 to TRBJ2-1; the D call may be TRBD1 or TRBD2 (6 bases each). Germline CDR1 reads LGHNA; CDR2 reads YNFKEQ. V lost 4 bases and J lost 3, with 13 bases in between. This CDR3 has 15 amino acids. The chain's CDR3 is CASSRLGGGYNEQFF. The CDR3 bases are TGTGCCAGCAGCCGCCTCGGGGGCGGCTACAATGAGCAGTTCTTC.

About this clonotype itself: It may be a read error: a sequence one base away is much more abundant. The chain combines TRBV4-1 with TRBJ2-2; D ambiguous. The CDR3 consists of 14 residues. Germline V CDR1 and CDR2: MGHRA, YSYEKL. The CDR3 DNA sequence: TGCGCCAGCAGCGGGGTCGCGAACACCGAGGAGCTGTTTTTT. Protein: CASSGVANTEELFF.

The V call is TRBV15, the J call TRBJ2-7; 15 bases agree with TRBD2. CDR1 is LNHNV and CDR2 is YYDKDF in the germline V gene (reference sequence). The CDR3 covers 14 residues. Germline trimming cut 8 bases from V and 5 bases from J; bases unmatched to any gene: 4. The CDR3 spells CATGTSGRIHEQYF. The CDR3 DNA reads as TGTGCCACCGGGACTAGCGGGAGGATCCACGAGCAGTACTTC.

This clonotype was counted at least ten times. At one end the junction does not follow the germline gene, possibly because of a read error. This chain uses TRBV7-7 with TRBJ2-1, with 8 bases that match TRBD2. The CDR3 length is 16 residues. Germline V lookup: CDR1 SSHAT, CDR2 FNYEAQ (reference sequence). CDR3 region: CASSGGVGPPYNEQFF. CDR3 in DNA: TGTGCTAGCAGCGGGGGAGTGGGCCCTCCCTACAATGAGCAGTTCTTC.

The chain carries TRBV30 and TRBJ2-1; perhaps TRBD2 as D (6 bases). Germline V gene sequence: CDR1 GTSNPN, CDR2 SVGIG (reference sequence). This CDR3 spans 14 amino acids. V was trimmed by 6 bases and J by 10 bases, leaving 22 bases between them. The CDR3 sequence: CACELDPGAREQFF. The DNA of the CDR3 is TGTGCCTGTGAATTGGATCCGGGAGCCAGGGAGCAGTTCTTC.

V is TRBV6-5 and J is TRBJ1-6; 8 bases are shared with TRBD1. Per germline, CDR1 MNHEY and CDR2 SVGAGI. V lost 2 bases, J lost 10 bases, and 13 bases stayed unmatched. CDR3 length equals 17 residues. CDR3 bases: TGTGCCAGCAGTTACCTGGGACAGGTCCCCTTTCGATCACCCCTCCACTTT. Encoded protein: CASSYLGQVPFRSPLHF.

The chain combines TRBV3-1 with TRBJ1-3; a possible D gene is TRBD1 (5 bases). The CDR3 covers 15 residues. V was clipped by 8 bases and J by 0 bases, with 14 bases between them. Germline V gene lookup returns CDR1 LGHDT and CDR2 YNNKEL (reference sequence). The chain's CDR3 is CASCKGRTSGNTIYF. CDR3 nucleotides: TGTGCCAGCTGCAAGGGACGGACCTCTGGAAACACCATATATTTT.

The chain combines TRBV20-1 with TRBJ1-1; D gene ambiguous. This CDR3 has 12 amino acids. Germline-derived CDR1 and CDR2 are DFQATT and SNEGSKA (reference sequence). Trimming took off 2 bases at V and 0 bases at J, with 4 bases between the two ends. The CDR3 region is CSARKMNTEAFF. CDR3 in DNA: TGCAGTGCTAGAAAGATGAACACTGAAGCTTTCTTT.

This clonotype was found a few times. This chain connects TRBV11-2 to TRBJ2-7, with 14 nucleotides matching TRBD2. Trimming at V came to 3 bases and at J to 2 bases, leaving 3 bases not matched to a gene. This CDR3 region has 16 residues. The germline CDR1 and CDR2 sequences are SGHAT and FQNNGV. CDR3 sequence reads: CASSLTSGGAAYEQYF. The CDR3 DNA reads TGTGCCAGCAGCTTGACTAGCGGGGGGGCAGCCTACGAGCAGTACTTC.

This clonotype was observed a few times. The rearrangement joins TRBV4-2 to TRBJ2-1, with 7 bases matching TRBD2. The CDR3 runs 15 residues. The trim removed 0 bases at V and 4 bases at J, leaving 3 bases unmatched. Germline CDR1 and CDR2: LGHNA and YNFKEQ. The chain's CDR3 is CASSQEAGMYNEQFF. The CDR3 bases are TGTGCCAGCAGCCAAGAAGCGGGAATGTACAATGAGCAGTTCTTC.

The J gene is TRBJ2-2, the V gene TRBV30; the D is unclear. CDR1 is GTSNPN and CDR2 is SVGIG in the germline V gene (reference sequence). This CDR3 is 14 amino acids long. Trimming removed 0 bases from V and 1 base from J, with 6 bases in between. Here the CDR3 reads CAWSVHLNTGELFF. The CDR3 nucleotides read TGTGCCTGGAGTGTACACCTGAACACCGGGGAGCTGTTTTTT.

Only a few counts were recorded for this clonotype. The rearrangement links TRBV20-1 to TRBJ2-1, with D possibly matching TRBD2 (5 bases). Germline V gene data show CDR1 as DFQATT and CDR2 as SNEGSKA (reference sequence). The CDR3 totals 15 residues. V lost 2 bases to trimming and J lost 0 bases, with 11 bases between them. CDR3 region: CSARRTGSSYNEQFF. CDR3 nucleotides: TGCAGTGCTAGACGGACGGGAAGCTCCTACAATGAGCAGTTCTTC.

This chain connects TRBV12-3 or TRBV12-4 to TRBJ2-7; the D is unclear. Trimming stripped 1 base from V and 5 bases from J, with 9 bases between. The CDR3 length is 13 residues. CDR3 sequence: CASSLGGVNEQYF. CDR3 in DNA: TGTGCCAGCAGTTTAGGTGGGGTCAACGAGCAGTACTTC.

This clonotype was picked up a small number of times. J is TRBJ1-2 and V is TRBV4-2; D is possibly TRBD1 (6 bases). The CDR3 has 15 residues. The germline V gene encodes CDR1 LGHNA and CDR2 YNFKEQ. Trimming stripped 5 bases from V and 8 bases from J, with 21 bases between. CDR3 region: CASSADSRGVEGYTF. The CDR3 coding sequence is TGTGCCAGCAGCGCAGACTCCAGGGGAGTGGAGGGCTACACCTTC.

This clonotype was seen a few times. This chain joins TRBV7-9 and TRBJ1-6, with D unclear. In germline, CDR1 is SEHNR, CDR2 FQNEAQ (reference sequence). V lost 3 bases to trimming and J lost 8 bases, with 11 bases between them. There are 14 residues in the CDR3. The CDR3 nucleotides are TGTGCCAGCAGCTTTGGGGTCCGGGATTCACCCCTCCACTTT. It encodes CASSFGVRDSPLHF.

This clonotype has a handful of counts. The chain carries TRBV28 and TRBJ2-3, with D hard to call. The CDR3 is 11 residues long. The germline gives CDR1 MDHEN, CDR2 SYDVKM. Deletions cut 5 bases from V and 4 bases from J, with 4 bases between. Here the CDR3 DNA reads TGTGCCAGCAGTGCGGCAGATACGCAGTATTTT. Amino acid sequence: CASSAADTQYF.

In this sample, this clonotype turned up a few times. The chain has TRBV6-2 or TRBV6-3 and TRBJ2-1; 7 nucleotides agree with TRBD2. The CDR3 length is 19 residues. Trimming cost V 2 bases and J 5 bases; bases outside gene matches: 18. Germline V gene lookup returns CDR1 MNHEY and CDR2 SVGEGT. The DNA of the CDR3 is TGTGCCAGCAGTTACCGGGCAAATAGATTACGGGGGGAAGACAATGAGCAGTTCTTC. Protein product: CASSYRANRLRGEDNEQFF.

The sample holds many counts of this clonotype. The genes are TRBV5-1 and TRBJ1-1; unclear D gene. This CDR3 is 14 amino acids long. V lost 0 bases and J 0 bases, leaving 6 bases between the germline ends. Germline V gives CDR1 SGHRS, CDR2 YFSETQ. As DNA, the CDR3 is TGCGCCAGCAGCTTGGTGGGCCTGAACACTGAAGCTTTCTTT. Protein product: CASSLVGLNTEAFF. Full variable domain (remainder filled in from reference TRBV5-1 and TRBJ1-1): KAGVTQTPRYLIKTRGQQVTLSCSPISGHRSVSWYQQTPGQGLQFLFEYFSETQRNKGNFPGRFSGRQFSNSRSEMNVSTLELGDSALYLCASSLVGLNTEAFFGQGTRLTVV.

This clonotype was seen at least ten times. This chain links TRBV5-4 with TRBJ2-3; possibly TRBD2 for D (5 bases). The germline gives CDR1 SGHNT, CDR2 YYREEE (reference sequence). V dropped 6 bases and J dropped 0 bases, with 8 bases sitting between them. CDR3 length: 13 residues. The CDR3 spells CASMEVSTDTQYF. CDR3 bases: TGTGCCAGCATGGAGGTTAGCACAGATACGCAGTATTTT.

V usage is TRBV9 and J usage is TRBJ2-1, with TRBD1 identical over 9 bases. The CDR3 has 15 residues. The V and J ends lost 0 bases and 4 bases, in that order; junction bases with no gene match: 2. In germline, CDR1 is SGDLS, CDR2 YYNGEE. This chain's CDR3 is CASSVATGGYNEQFF. The DNA for the CDR3 is TGTGCCAGCAGCGTAGCGACAGGGGGGTACAATGAGCAGTTCTTC.

In its sample, this clonotype was seen a few times. The chain links TRBV4-3 to TRBJ2-1; 8 positions match TRBD1. This CDR3 contains 16 residues. Per the germline V gene, CDR1 is LGHNA and CDR2 is YSLEER. The ends lost 3 bases at V and 6 bases at J; junction bases unmatched: 10. The CDR3, as DNA: TGCGCCAGCAGCCACTCCGGGACTGGGACAGGCAATGAGCAGTTCTTC. Translating gives CASSHSGTGTGNEQFF.

This clonotype showed up just a few times. The gene calls are TRBV29-1 and TRBJ2-1; maybe TRBD1 (6 bases). The V end lost 7 bases, the J end lost 5 bases, and 12 bases lay between the germline ends. Germline values: CDR1 SQVTM, CDR2 ANQGSEA. The CDR3 loop spans 12 amino acids. CDR3 amino acids: CSAWTVNNEQFF. CDR3 nucleotide sequence: TGCAGCGCCTGGACAGTGAACAATGAGCAGTTCTTC.

The chain is built from TRBV2 and TRBJ2-3; possibly TRBD1 or TRBD2 for D (5 bases each). Germline CDR1 SNHLY, CDR2 FYNNEI. Trimming shortened V by 6 bases and J by 1 base, and 20 bases separated the two germline ends. The CDR3 length is 17 residues. The CDR3 here is CASSPGGLTTGTDTQYF. CDR3 coding DNA: TGTGCCAGCAGCCCTGGGGGTCTCACAACCGGCACAGATACGCAGTATTTT.

The V gene is TRBV2, the J gene TRBJ2-3, with TRBD1 as a possible D gene (5 bases). Germline lookup yields CDR1 SNHLY and CDR2 FYNNEI. V was trimmed by 3 bases and J by 2 bases, leaving 18 bases between them. The CDR3 is 17 residues long. CDR3 region: CASSDRDRWKITDTQYF. The CDR3 region has the DNA TGTGCCAGCAGTGACCGAGACAGATGGAAAATCACAGATACGCAGTATTTT.

This clonotype occurred a few times. The gene calls are TRBV28 and TRBJ1-1; TRBD1 might be the D (6 bases). With 6 bases removed from V and 1 base from J, the gap between germline ends came to 15 bases. Germline V gene sequence: CDR1 MDHEN, CDR2 SYDVKM. This CDR3 has 15 residues. CDR3 loop: CASRLTMTGNTEAFF. The CDR3 nucleotides are TGTGCCAGCAGGTTGACGATGACAGGGAACACTGAAGCTTTCTTT.

This clonotype was detected many times. The chain joins TRBV19 to TRBJ2-1; D unresolved. V was pared by 3 bases and J by 2 bases, with 14 bases between. The CDR3 runs to 16 residues. The germline V gene encodes CDR1 LNHDA and CDR2 SQIVND (reference sequence). The CDR3 nucleotides read TGTGCCAGTAGTATCACGGCGAAGGGCGCCTACAATGAGCAGTTCTTC. Amino acid sequence: CASSITAKGAYNEQFF. The whole variable domain, remainder taken from reference TRBV19 and TRBJ2-1, is DGGITQSPKYLFRKEGQNVTLSCEQNLNHDAMYWYRQDPGQGLRLIYYSQIVNDFQKGDIAEGYSVSREKKESFPLTVTSAQKNPTAFYLCASSITAKGAYNEQFFGPGTRLTVL.